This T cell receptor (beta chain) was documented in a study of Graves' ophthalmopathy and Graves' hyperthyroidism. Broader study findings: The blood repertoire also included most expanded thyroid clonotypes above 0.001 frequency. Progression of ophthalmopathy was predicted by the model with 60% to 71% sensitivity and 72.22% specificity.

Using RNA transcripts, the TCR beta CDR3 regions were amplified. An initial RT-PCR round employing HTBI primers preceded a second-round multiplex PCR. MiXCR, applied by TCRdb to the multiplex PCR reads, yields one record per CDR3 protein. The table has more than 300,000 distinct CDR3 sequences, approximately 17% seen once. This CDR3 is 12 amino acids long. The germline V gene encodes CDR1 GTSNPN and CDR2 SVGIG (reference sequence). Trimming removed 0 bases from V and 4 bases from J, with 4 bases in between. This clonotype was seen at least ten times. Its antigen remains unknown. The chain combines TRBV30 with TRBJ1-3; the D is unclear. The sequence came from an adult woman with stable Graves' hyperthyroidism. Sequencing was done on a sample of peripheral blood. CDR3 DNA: TGTGCCTGGAGTGTTGGAGGAAACACCATATATTTT. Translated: CAWSVGGNTIYF.